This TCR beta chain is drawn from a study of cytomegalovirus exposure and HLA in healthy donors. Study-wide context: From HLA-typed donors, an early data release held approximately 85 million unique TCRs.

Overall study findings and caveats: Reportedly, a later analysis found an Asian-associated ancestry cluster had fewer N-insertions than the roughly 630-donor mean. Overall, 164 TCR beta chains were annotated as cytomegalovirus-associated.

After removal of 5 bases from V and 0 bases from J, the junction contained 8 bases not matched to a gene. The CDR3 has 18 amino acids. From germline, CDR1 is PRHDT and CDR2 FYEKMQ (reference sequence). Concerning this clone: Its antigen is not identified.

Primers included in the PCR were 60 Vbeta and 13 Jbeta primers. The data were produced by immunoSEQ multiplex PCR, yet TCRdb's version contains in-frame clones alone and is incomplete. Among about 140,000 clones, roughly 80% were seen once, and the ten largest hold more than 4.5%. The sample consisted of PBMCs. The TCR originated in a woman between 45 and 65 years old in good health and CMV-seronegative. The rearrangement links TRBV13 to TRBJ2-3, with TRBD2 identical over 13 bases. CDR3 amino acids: CASSPGTSGTTSTDTQYF. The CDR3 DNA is TGTGCCAGCAGCCCAGGGACTAGCGGGACTACTAGCACAGATACGCAGTATTTT.